This T cell receptor (beta chain) was retrieved from a study of T-cell memory formation after mild COVID-19. This clonotype was counted ten times or more. Its target is unknown. Study-wide results and limits: Chiefly within CM and EM were the contracting CD4+ clones; CD8+ ones were within EMRA. Clones that contracted from day 15 to 85 were balanced CD4/CD8, while later expanders leaned CD4+.

Trimming at V came to 5 bases and at J to 6 bases, leaving 4 bases not matched to a gene. Germline V gene lookup returns CDR1 WNHNN and CDR2 SYGVQD (reference sequence). The CDR3 is made up of 13 amino acids. After 5'RACE with constant-segment primers, TCR alpha and TCR beta cDNA libraries carrying sample barcodes and UMIs were obtained. Each CDR3 protein gets one entry after TCRdb re-called the 5' RACE reads with MiXCR. This table holds about 270,000 distinct CDR3 sequences, 15% to 20% found once. This TCR was sampled from a man aged 18-30 years who had mild COVID-19 (a few samples of this study predate the infection). Cell type and time point are not known. Sample: PBMCs or a T cell subset sorted from them (not recorded which). The chain employs TRBV10-1 and TRBJ2-3; 8 bases are a match to TRBD1. CDR3 nucleotides: TGCGCCAGCAGTCGACAGGGGTCGGATACGCAGTATTTT. Translating gives CASSRQGSDTQYF.